This is a list of T cell receptor beta chains from one sample in a study of CD8 T cells in ankylosing spondylitis. TCRdb called the 5' RACE reads again in MiXCR, with one record for every CDR3 protein. In the table there are under 200,000 distinct CDR3 sequences, approximately 9% of which are singletons. Material for sequencing was blood, either unsorted or a sorted T cell fraction (not recorded which). Receptors originate from a female donor with ankylosing spondylitis or in good health (not recorded which). Each CDR3 is given with its conserved first and last residue. The order of the fields is J gene, V gene, clone size, D gene, CDR3 protein, CDR3 DNA. The D gene is left open where the match is weak. Expanded clones get a size class; other rows say once, few or many, or leave the size out.

J gene: TRBJ2-4; V gene: TRBV4-3; clone size: -; D gene: -; CDR3 protein: CASSQDRGLAKNIQYF; CDR3 DNA: TGCGCCAGCAGCCAAGATCGGGGATTAGCCAAAAACATTCAGTACTTC
J gene: TRBJ1-1; V gene: TRBV6-2/TRBV6-3; clone size: many; D gene: TRBD1; CDR3 protein: CASTAGGAGTEAFF; CDR3 DNA: TGTGCCAGCACCGCAGGGGGCGCGGGCACTGAAGCTTTCTTT
J gene: TRBJ2-3; V gene: TRBV9; clone size: few; D gene: TRBD2; CDR3 protein: CASSASLAGGDTQYF; CDR3 DNA: TGTGCCAGCAGCGCAAGCCTAGCGGGAGGTGATACGCAGTATTTT
J gene: TRBJ2-3; V gene: TRBV7-2; clone size: -; D gene: TRBD1; CDR3 protein: CASSLDGQGGDTQYF; CDR3 DNA: TGTGCCAGCAGCTTAGATGGACAGGGGGGAGATACGCAGTATTTT
J gene: TRBJ2-3; V gene: TRBV6-5; clone size: -; D gene: TRBD2; CDR3 protein: CASSYTLGTSGTSTDTQYF; CDR3 DNA: TGTGCCAGCAGTTATACCCTGGGGACTAGCGGGACTAGCACAGATACGCAGTATTTT
J gene: TRBJ2-5; V gene: TRBV15; clone size: -; D gene: -; CDR3 protein: CATSSALAETQYF; CDR3 DNA: TGTGCCACCAGCAGCGCCTTGGCAGAGACCCAGTACTTC
J gene: TRBJ2-1; V gene: TRBV4-1; clone size: few; D gene: -; CDR3 protein: CASSQEWNGGQSYNEQFF; CDR3 DNA: TGCGCCAGCAGCCAAGAATGGAACGGGGGGCAATCCTACAATGAGCAGTTCTTC
J gene: TRBJ2-4; V gene: TRBV5-1; clone size: few; D gene: -; CDR3 protein: CASFPPSILRAKNIQYF; CDR3 DNA: TGCGCCAGCTTTCCCCCTAGCATACTCAGAGCCAAAAACATTCAGTACTTC
J gene: TRBJ2-5; V gene: TRBV5-1; clone size: many; D gene: TRBD2; CDR3 protein: CASSLGLAGETQYF; CDR3 DNA: TGCGCCAGCAGCCTGGGGCTAGCGGGAGAGACCCAGTACTTC
J gene: TRBJ2-1; V gene: TRBV9; clone size: few; D gene: TRBD2; CDR3 protein: CASSAGLAGTNEQFF; CDR3 DNA: TGTGCCAGCAGCGCCGGACTAGCCGGTACTAATGAGCAGTTCTTC
J gene: TRBJ2-1; V gene: TRBV27; clone size: -; D gene: -; CDR3 protein: CASSPFGGLYLEQFF; CDR3 DNA: TGTGCCAGCAGCCCCTTTGGGGGCCTTTATTTGGAACAGTTCTTC
J gene: TRBJ1-1; V gene: TRBV27; clone size: -; D gene: -; CDR3 protein: CASSLSAARIAEAFF; CDR3 DNA: TGTGCCAGCAGTTTATCAGCGGCAAGGATCGCTGAAGCTTTCTTT
J gene: TRBJ1-6; V gene: TRBV15; clone size: once; D gene: -; CDR3 protein: CATSRAGRAGNSPLHF; CDR3 DNA: TGTGCCACCAGCAGAGCTGGTCGGGCGGGTAATTCACCCCTCCACTTT
J gene: TRBJ2-7; V gene: TRBV10-2; clone size: few; D gene: -; CDR3 protein: CATKGWSSYEQYF; CDR3 DNA: TGCGCCACCAAAGGTTGGAGCTCCTACGAGCAGTACTTC
J gene: TRBJ2-1; V gene: TRBV20-1; clone size: many; D gene: -; CDR3 protein: CSAGRGSEIYNEQFF; CDR3 DNA: TGCAGTGCAGGGAGGGGGTCCGAGATCTACAATGAGCAGTTCTTC